The 9 T cell receptor beta chains below come from one sample, sequenced in a study of T cell responses to AZD1222 COVID-19 vaccine (dated by TCRdb to the early 2020s). The label giving this sample's time point can be read as: about 28 days (+/-7) after the second vaccine dose. The treatment or condition label, read with the paper, signifies: meningococcal conjugate vaccine given as trial control. The library was produced with the immunoSEQ multiplex PCR assay. What TCRdb holds here is the immuneACCESS table cut down to in-frame rearrangements. Part of the clones is not present; checked against another copy, under half of the missing clones reflect an unresolved V gene, and the others are unexplained. For this sample there are approximately 190,000 clones; around nine tenths appear just once. The ten largest clones add up to around 3.6% of the sample. The sample was peripheral blood, taken 28 days after the second dose of the MenACWY control vaccine. All receptors derive from an adult who received the MenACWY meningococcal vaccine as a control.

This clone is a singleton in its sample. Different DNA sequences within this sample yield the same CDR3. The rearrangement links TRBV11-3 to TRBJ2-3, with unresolved D. V was shortened by 5 bases and J by 2 bases, with 5 bases between the two germline ends. The CDR3 consists of 12 residues. Germline CDR1 is SGHNT and CDR2 is YENEEA. The CDR3 region has the DNA TGTGCCAGCAGCCCTCACACAGATACGCAGTATTTT. This gives the protein CASSPHTDTQYF.

The chain joins TRBV7-9 to TRBJ1-1; D remains ambiguous. CDR1 is SEHNR and CDR2 is FQNEAQ in the germline V gene (reference sequence). The CDR3 runs to 14 residues. V shed 1 base and J shed 11 bases, with 17 bases lying between them. CDR3 nucleotides: TGTGCCAGCAGCTTAGGGGATTTGAGGTCTTCGGCTTTCTTT. Its protein product is CASSLGDLRSSAFF.

The chain employs TRBV11-3 and TRBJ2-1; D is uncertain. Germline CDR1 SGHNT, CDR2 YENEEA. The CDR3 length is 15 residues. V lost 4 bases to trimming and J lost 0 bases, with 10 bases between them. The CDR3 region has the DNA TGTGCCAGCAGCTCCCCACTCCACTCCTACAATGAGCAGTTCTTC. This encodes CASSSPLHSYNEQFF.

V is TRBV6-1 and J is TRBJ1-1, with a weak D call TRBD1 (5 bases). Germline V gene lookup returns CDR1 MNHNS and CDR2 SASEGT. Trimming shortened V by 0 bases and J by 1 base, and 9 bases separated the two germline ends. The length of the CDR3 is 15 residues. In nucleotides, the CDR3 is TGTGCCAGCAGTGAAGCGGCAGGGCGGAACACTGAAGCTTTCTTT. It translates to CASSEAAGRNTEAFF.

In its sample, this clone was seen once. The chain combines TRBV5-1 with TRBJ1-1; TRBD1 aligns across 7 bases. Germline V gene lookup returns CDR1 SGHRS and CDR2 YFSETQ. V gave up 4 bases and J gave up 2 bases; unmatched junction bases: 8. The CDR3 consists of 15 residues. CDR3 DNA sequence: TGCGCCAGCAGCCCCTGGGACAGCTCTAACACTGAAGCTTTCTTT. Protein: CASSPWDSSNTEAFF.

This chain uses TRBV7-9 with TRBJ1-6; unclear D gene. Germline lookup yields CDR1 SEHNR and CDR2 FQNEAQ (reference sequence). V dropped 3 bases and J dropped 9 bases, with 21 bases sitting between them. This CDR3 is 17 amino acids long. The CDR3 nucleotides read TGTGCCAGCAGCTTTTTACAGTCTGGCCCTATAGGTTCACCCCTCCACTTT. This codes for CASSFLQSGPIGSPLHF.

The chain links TRBV19 to TRBJ1-6, with 7 nucleotides matching TRBD1. The CDR3 is made up of 13 amino acids. V dropped 9 bases and J dropped 5; count of bases not matched to a gene: 4. Germline CDR1 reads LNHDA; CDR2 reads SQIVND (reference sequence). The CDR3 sequence is CASRDSNNSPLHF. The DNA for the CDR3 is TGTGCCAGCCGGGACAGCAATAATTCACCCCTCCACTTT.

The chain uses TRBV9 and TRBJ1-2; D is uncertain. The V gene's germline CDR1 is SGDLS and CDR2 YYNGEE. The CDR3 is made up of 14 amino acids. Trimming left V 0 bases short and J 2 bases short, with 8 bases between. CDR3 sequence reads: CASSVAKDNYGYTF. The CDR3 DNA follows: TGTGCCAGCAGCGTAGCTAAGGACAACTATGGCTACACCTTC.

V is TRBV27 and J is TRBJ2-7; D may match TRBD1 or TRBD2 (5 bases each). Germline CDR1 MNHEY, CDR2 SMNVEV (reference sequence). The CDR3 is made up of 15 amino acids. Trimming took 5 bases from V and 6 from J, leaving 20 bases between them. The CDR3 protein is CASSIRDPSWGEQYF. The DNA for the CDR3 is TGTGCCAGCAGTATCCGGGACCCATCCTGGGGCGAGCAGTACTTC.